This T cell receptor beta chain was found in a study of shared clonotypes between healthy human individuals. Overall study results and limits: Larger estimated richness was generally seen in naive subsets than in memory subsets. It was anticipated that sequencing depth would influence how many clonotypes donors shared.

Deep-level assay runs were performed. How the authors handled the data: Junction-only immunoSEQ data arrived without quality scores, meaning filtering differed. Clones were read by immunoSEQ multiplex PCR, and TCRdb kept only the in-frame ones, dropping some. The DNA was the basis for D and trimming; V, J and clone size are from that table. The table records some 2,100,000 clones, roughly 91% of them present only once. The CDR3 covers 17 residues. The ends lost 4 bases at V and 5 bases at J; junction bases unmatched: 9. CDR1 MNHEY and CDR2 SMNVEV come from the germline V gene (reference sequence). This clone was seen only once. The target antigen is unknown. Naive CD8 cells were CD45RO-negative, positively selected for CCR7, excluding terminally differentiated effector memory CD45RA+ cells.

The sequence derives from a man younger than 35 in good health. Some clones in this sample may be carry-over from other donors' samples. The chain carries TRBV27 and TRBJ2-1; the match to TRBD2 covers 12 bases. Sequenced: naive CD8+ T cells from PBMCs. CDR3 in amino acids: CASSSPLTSGGNNEQFF. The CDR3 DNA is TGTGCCAGCAGTTCCCCCCTGACTAGCGGGGGAAACAATGAGCAGTTCTTC.